A single sample is the source of the 10 T cell receptor beta chains below, sequenced in a study of graft-versus-host responses after intestinal transplantation. Sequencing was performed with immunoSEQ multiplex PCR; in TCRdb, only in-frame clones are kept and a portion is missing. The table has some 90,000 clones, under 90% seen once. Antigen specificity for these receptors is unknown. The specimen was unstimulated CD4+ T cells sorted from spleen or lymph node cells, collected before intestinal transplant. The origin of the receptors is a human donor who received an intestinal transplant.

The J gene is TRBJ2-2, the V gene TRBV11-3; 7 positions match TRBD1. CDR3 length: 15 residues. Germline-derived CDR1 and CDR2 are SGHNT and YENEEA. V was pared by 4 bases and J by 7 bases, with 9 bases of the junction left unmatched. The CDR3 here is CASSSGDRAGGELFF. The CDR3 region has the DNA TGTGCCAGCAGCTCCGGCGACAGGGCGGGCGGGGAGCTGTTTTTT.

The CDR3 loop is CASGIRDRGEAFF. CDR3 DNA sequence: TGTGCCAGCGGGATTCGGGACAGGGGTGAAGCTTTCTTT. The chain joins TRBV9 to TRBJ1-1; 10 nucleotides line up with TRBD1. Germline CDR1 reads SGDLS; CDR2 reads YYNGEE. There are 13 residues in the CDR3. J gave up 7 bases and V 7 bases, and 7 bases lay outside the gene matches.

The gene calls are TRBV19 and TRBJ2-3; D possibly corresponds to TRBD1 (6 bases). V shed 1 base and J shed 2 bases, with 10 bases lying between them. The CDR3 is 15 amino acids. The germline V gene encodes CDR1 LNHDA and CDR2 SQIVND (reference sequence). As DNA, the CDR3 is TGTGCCAGTAGTATAGTGGGGGCAGACACAGATACGCAGTATTTT. Protein: CASSIVGADTDTQYF.

The chain has TRBV6-5 and TRBJ1-5; tentatively, D is TRBD1 (6 bases). The CDR3 extends over 15 amino acids. The V gene's germline CDR1 is MNHEY and CDR2 SVGAGI. Trimming pared 5 bases from V and 0 bases from J, leaving 11 bases between. CDR3 loop: CASSRDINSNQPQHF. CDR3 nucleotide sequence: TGTGCCAGCAGTAGGGACATAAATAGCAATCAGCCCCAGCATTTT.

CDR3 DNA sequence: TGCGCCAGCAGCTTGGAGGCCCGGGACAGGGCCCACTATGGCTACACCTTC. It translates to CASSLEARDRAHYGYTF. The V gene is TRBV5-1, the J gene TRBJ1-2; 9 bases align to TRBD1. V was pared by 0 bases and J by 3 bases, with 9 bases of the junction left unmatched. The CDR3 totals 17 residues. Germline V gives CDR1 SGHRS, CDR2 YFSETQ.

The chain links TRBV13 to TRBJ1-6; 7 bases map to TRBD1. CDR1 and CDR2 from the germline V gene are PRHDT and FYEKMQ (reference sequence). After removal of 4 bases from V and 13 bases from J, the junction contained 13 bases not matched to a gene. This CDR3 region has 15 residues. For the CDR3, the DNA is TGTGCCAGCAGCTCGCAACGGGACAGCTTGAGGCCCCTCCACTTT. Its protein product is CASSSQRDSLRPLHF.

This clone was found a few times. The V call is TRBV29-1, the J call TRBJ1-1; D ambiguous. The germline V gene encodes CDR1 SQVTM and CDR2 ANQGSEA. V gave up 1 base and J gave up 6 bases, with 12 bases separating them. The CDR3 spans 13 residues. CDR3 sequence (DNA): TGCAGCGTTGAAGGGTGGAGGAGGGCTGAAGCTTTCTTT. This sequence encodes CSVEGWRRAEAFF.

The rearrangement joins TRBV5-6 to TRBJ1-3; weak D call: TRBD1 (5 bases). The CDR3 is 16 amino acids. Trimming took off 3 bases at V and 9 bases at J, with 22 bases between the two ends. Germline-derived CDR1 and CDR2 are SGHDT and YYEEEE. The chain's CDR3 is CASSSSRDLIPPTIYF. The CDR3 bases are TGTGCCAGCAGCTCGTCGCGGGACCTCATTCCTCCCACCATATATTTT.

This chain links TRBV7-3 with TRBJ2-2; 9 bases fit TRBD1. This CDR3 is built from 16 residues. Germline trimming cut 5 bases from V and 0 bases from J; bases unmatched to any gene: 4. Germline V gene sequence: CDR1 SGHTA, CDR2 FQGTGA. The CDR3, as DNA: TGTGCCAGCAGCCGGGGACAGGGCTCGAACACCGGGGAGCTGTTTTTT. It translates to CASSRGQGSNTGELFF.

This rearrangement joins TRBV18 to TRBJ2-7; 11 nucleotides line up with TRBD1. CDR1 KGHSH and CDR2 LQKENI come from the germline V gene. The CDR3 totals 16 residues. With V trimmed by 6 bases and J by 4 bases, 11 bases remained unmatched. The CDR3 reads CASSPKPGQGVYEQYF. The CDR3 DNA reads as TGTGCCAGCTCCCCAAAACCGGGACAGGGGGTTTACGAGCAGTACTTC.